The 3 T cell receptor beta chains below come from one sample, sequenced in a study of tumor and adjacent non-tumor tissue in lung cancer. A modified ARM-PCR protocol with three rounds of nested PCR amplified TCRbeta. TCRdb passed the multiplex PCR reads through MiXCR, listing each CDR3 protein once. Of approximately 110,000 distinct CDR3 sequences listed, 60% to 80% are singletons. This sample's RNA came from whole unsorted tissue. Distant lung tissue was collected more than 3 cm away from the tumor edge. Sequencing was performed on distant non-tumor lung tissue. These receptors were obtained from a man aged 60-69 years with non-small cell lung cancer.

This clonotype was counted ten times or more. This rearrangement joins TRBV11-2 to TRBJ2-7; D not resolved. Germline V lookup: CDR1 SGHAT, CDR2 FQNNGV. The germline V and J ends were trimmed by 6 bases and 3 bases, with 9 bases remaining between them. CDR3 size: 12 residues. The CDR3 region is CASSTAFYEQYF. The DNA for the CDR3 is TGTGCCAGCAGTACCGCTTTCTACGAGCAGTACTTC.

On this clonotype: A read error may account for a junction end that differs from germline. V gene TRBV6-2 or TRBV6-3 combines with J gene TRBJ1-2; unclear D gene. Looked up from germline, CDR1 is MNHEY and CDR2 is SVGEGT. This CDR3 is built from 15 residues. CDR3 sequence (DNA): TGTGCCAACAGTTACTCGAACGGTGGCTTGGATGGCTACACCTTC. Translated, it gives CANSYSNGGLDGYTF.

Concerning this clonotype: The missing conserved phenylalanine or tryptophan at the end of this CDR3 makes a read error likely. The CDR3 is CVSSRTGMVQPQHS. As DNA, the CDR3 is TGTGTCAGCAGCAGGACAGGGATGGTTCAGCCCCAGCATTCT. The gene calls are TRBV6-2 or TRBV6-3 and TRBJ1-5, with 8 bases aligning to TRBD1. In germline, CDR1 is MNHEY, CDR2 SVGEGT. This CDR3 spans 14 amino acids.